This T cell receptor (beta chain) was identified in a study of T cell repertoires in cytomegalovirus infection. Across the study: Indications of both CMV infection and matching HLA type were provided by public TCR beta signatures. Overall study findings and caveats: The study found HLA-C-restricted CMV-specific TCR beta clonotypes dominating the ex vivo response.

The CDR3 totals 13 residues. The V end was cut by 6 bases, the J end by 6 bases, with 12 bases between. Germline lookup yields CDR1 SNHLY and CDR2 FYNNEI. MiXCR was run by TCRdb on the reads, yielding one entry per CDR3 protein. The table shows fewer than 200,000 distinct CDR3 sequences, with 15% to 20% occurring only once. As for this clonotype: Its antigen is unknown.

The TCR sequence derives from a human donor in good health (CMV status not recorded). Some clones in this sample may be carry-over from other donors' samples. Sequencing input: PBMCs. V is TRBV2 and J is TRBJ2-1, with D possibly TRBD2 on 5 matching bases. The CDR3 DNA is TGTGCCAGCAGCCTCCTAAGCGGCAATGAGCAGTTCTTC. Its protein is CASSLLSGNEQFF. The whole variable domain, remainder taken from reference TRBV2 and TRBJ2-1, is EPEVTQTPSHQVTQMGQEVILRCVPISNHLYFYWYRQILGQKVEFLVSFYNNEISEKSEIFDDQFSVERPDGSNFTLKIRSTKLEDSAMYFCASSLLSGNEQFFGPGTRLTVL.